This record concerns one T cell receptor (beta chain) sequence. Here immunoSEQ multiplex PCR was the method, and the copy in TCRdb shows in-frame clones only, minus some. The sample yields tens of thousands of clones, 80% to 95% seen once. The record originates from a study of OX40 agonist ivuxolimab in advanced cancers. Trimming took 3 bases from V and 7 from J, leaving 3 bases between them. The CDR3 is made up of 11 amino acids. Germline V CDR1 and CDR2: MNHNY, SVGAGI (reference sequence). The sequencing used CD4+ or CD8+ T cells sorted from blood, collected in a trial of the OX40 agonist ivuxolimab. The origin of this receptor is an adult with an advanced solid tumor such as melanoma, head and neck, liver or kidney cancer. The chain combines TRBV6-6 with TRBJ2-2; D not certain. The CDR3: CASSYFGELFF. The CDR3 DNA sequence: TGTGCCAGCAGTTATTTCGGGGAGCTGTTTTTT.